One sample yielded the 10 T cell receptor beta chains listed below, sequenced in a study of cytomegalovirus exposure and HLA in healthy donors (dated by TCRdb to about 2017). Library preparation used the immunoSEQ multiplex PCR assay. For the multiplex PCR, a mixture combining 60 forward primers for TCR Vbeta segments and 13 reverse primers for TCR Jbeta segments was used. The table comes from immuneACCESS by way of TCRdb, which keeps in-frame sequences with V and J called. Part of the clones is missing from these tables; in studies checked, under half for an unresolved V gene and the rest for unknown reasons. The table for this sample lists under 150,000 clones; 70% to 80% of them were counted only once. The top ten hold less than 6% of the sample. The sequencing input was PBMCs. The receptors were sampled from a woman aged 25 to 39 in good health and CMV-seropositive.

In its sample, this clone was seen a few times. The chain employs TRBV7-9 and TRBJ2-5; D remains unclear. The V gene lost 3 bases and the J gene lost 3 bases, with 8 bases spanning the gap. This CDR3 is built from 13 residues. Looked up from germline, CDR1 is SEHNR and CDR2 is FQNEAQ (reference sequence). The CDR3 here is CASSFTVEETQYF. The CDR3 DNA reads TGTGCCAGCAGCTTTACAGTAGAAGAGACCCAGTACTTC.

This clone occurred once. The chain couples TRBV19 to TRBJ2-1; 10 bases agree with TRBD2. V trimming: 7 bases; J trimming: 7 bases; junction bases outside the gene matches: 10. Germline V gene sequence: CDR1 LNHDA, CDR2 SQIVND (reference sequence). The CDR3 extends over 15 amino acids. This CDR3 is CASNHPAGGRNEQFF. CDR3 bases: TGTGCCAGTAATCATCCAGCGGGAGGGCGAAATGAGCAGTTCTTC.

This sequence joins TRBV30 and TRBJ2-7, with a tentative D call TRBD2 (6 bases). Per the germline V gene, CDR1 is GTSNPN and CDR2 is SVGIG (reference sequence). This CDR3 has 15 amino acids. V was trimmed by 7 bases and J by 5 bases, leaving 24 bases between them. CDR3 in DNA: TGTGCCTCCACAGGAGGGCGGGTTGGGACCAACGAGCAGTACTTC. This sequence encodes CASTGGRVGTNEQYF.

CDR3 nucleotide sequence: TGTGCCAGCGGACTAGCGGACAAGGAGCAGTACTTC. Translation: CASGLADKEQYF. V and J are TRBV7-9 and TRBJ2-7, with 10 nucleotides matching TRBD2. The length of the CDR3 is 12 residues. Germline V gene lookup returns CDR1 SEHNR and CDR2 FQNEAQ (reference sequence). Trimming at V came to 8 bases and at J to 7 bases, leaving 5 bases not matched to a gene.

The chain couples TRBV5-1 to TRBJ2-7, with 7 bases that match TRBD2. The CDR3 spans 15 residues. CDR1 is SGHRS, CDR2 YFSETQ, per germline. Unmatched junction bases numbered 7, after V lost 2 bases and J lost 2 bases. Here the CDR3 DNA reads TGCGCCAGCAGCTTCTCCGGGGAGGGCACCTACGAGCAGTACTTC. Residues: CASSFSGEGTYEQYF.

The chain uses TRBV13 and TRBJ2-1, with D possibly TRBD1 on 6 matching bases. Germline V gene sequence: CDR1 PRHDT, CDR2 FYEKMQ (reference sequence). CDR3 size: 13 residues. The V gene lost 3 bases and the J gene lost 4 bases, with 7 bases spanning the gap. In DNA, the CDR3 is TGTGCCAGCAGCTTCGGACAGTACAATGAGCAGTTCTTC. The encoded protein is CASSFGQYNEQFF.

The chain has TRBV7-8 and TRBJ1-4, with unresolved D. This CDR3 has 14 amino acids. V was pared by 1 base and J by 4 bases, with 7 bases between. Germline CDR1 and CDR2: SGHVS and FQNEAQ. The CDR3 protein is CASSLGQRNEKLFF. For the CDR3, the DNA is TGTGCCAGCAGCTTAGGGCAACGTAATGAAAAACTGTTTTTT.

For the CDR3, the DNA is TGCGCCAGCAGCTTGGATAGCGGGATCGTGGGCGAGCAGTACTTC. Its protein product is CASSLDSGIVGEQYF. V and J are TRBV5-1 and TRBJ2-5; TRBD2 aligns across 8 bases. The J call may be in error: the DNA end matches TRBJ2-7 better. Germline values: CDR1 SGHRS, CDR2 YFSETQ. The CDR3 loop spans 15 amino acids.

V and J are TRBV7-2 and TRBJ2-7; D call uncertain. The CDR3 covers 14 residues. V lost 0 bases and J lost 0, with 6 bases in between. The germline CDR1 and CDR2 sequences are SGHTA and FQGNSA. The CDR3: CASSLADFSYEQYF. In DNA form, the CDR3 reads TGTGCCAGCAGCTTAGCCGACTTCTCCTACGAGCAGTACTTC.

DNA for the CDR3: TGTGCCAGCAGGAGAGAAGCAGGGGGTCGAGCTGAAGCTTTCTTT. Translation: CASRREAGGRAEAFF. V usage is TRBV9 and J usage is TRBJ1-1, with 7 bases that match TRBD1. The CDR3 loop spans 15 amino acids. CDR1 and CDR2 (germline): SGDLS, YYNGEE. The V and J ends lost 5 bases and 6 bases, in that order; junction bases with no gene match: 13.